This T cell receptor beta chain was sequenced for a study of blood T cell repertoires in COVID-19. Study as a whole: Specimens from acute and convalescent COVID-19 originated in the United States, Italy and Spain. Sources were T cells, B-cell-depleted T cells, or PBMCs; the material itself was cDNA or gDNA.

CDR3 size: 15 residues. Trimming removed 3 bases at V and 1 base at J, with 9 bases between. Germline V gene sequence: CDR1 KGHSH, CDR2 LQKENI. Original processing methods: Counts of nucleated cells, estimated from reference gene primer amplification, were obtained. Some clones are missing from TCRdb's copy, which holds only in-frame ones; the method was immunoSEQ multiplex PCR. D and trimming were read from the DNA, whereas the V and J calls and clone size are those reported in that table. The table has around 120,000 clones, 88% seen once. This rearrangement joins TRBV18 to TRBJ2-2; D remains unclear. This sequence was found in a man aged 50 or older with acute or convalescent COVID-19. Sequenced: peripheral blood. CDR3 DNA: TGTGCCAGCTCACCCCAATCAGTGAACACCGGGGAGCTGTTTTTT. It codes for CASSPQSVNTGELFF.